This section outlines one TCR beta chain sequence together with its context. The sample holds a few counts of this clone. Which antigen it targets is not known. No qualities accompany the bases; no much larger clone lies one base away. Library construction relied on the immunoSEQ multiplex PCR assay. For the multiplex PCR, a mixture combining 60 forward primers for TCR Vbeta segments and 13 reverse primers for TCR Jbeta segments was used. The CDR3 region of rearranged TCR beta genes was amplified from genomic DNA by a multiplex PCR assay. On the Illumina HiSeq System, the amplified TCR beta libraries were sequenced as 87-base-pair reads. In the paper's pipeline: A later analysis tallied around 80 million unique TCR beta chains across the 650 to 750 repertoires, and some 12 million of those chains were shared by two or more donors. Raw reads were error-corrected and collapsed into unique sequences by a nearest-neighbor algorithm in which closely related sequences were merged to remove PCR and sequencing errors. Alignment of CDR3 sequences to IMGT reference sequences was used to assign V, D and J gene segments. For a sequence to be retained, a match of at least six nucleotides to both a V gene segment and a J gene segment was required. A rearrangement counted as productive if the CDR3 had no stop codons and remained in frame with V and J, and every other rearrangement counted as non-productive. CDR3 was defined by IMGT convention, running from the second conserved V-encoded cysteine to the conserved J-encoded phenylalanine. Sequences without an unambiguous match to a single V gene segment were excluded from the earlier analysis of 450 to 650 of the donors. An earlier analysis of a few hundred of the donors called V segments functional above 56.7% productive rearrangements and segregating when the between-donor standard deviation exceeded 5%. A statistical classification framework was built for diagnosing cytomegalovirus status from the catalog of TCR beta chain sequences. V and J gene assignment, in a later analysis, came from comparing TCR nucleotide sequences with IMGT/GENE-DB human TR gene sequences. Using the TCRdist pipeline, a later analysis assigned CDR3 sequences along with most-parsimonious VDJ recombination scenarios. A later analysis defined each TCR beta chain by its CDR3 amino acid sequence plus V-gene family, and excluded reads lacking a unique V-gene family. A later analysis removed 592 highly shared, low-generation-probability nucleotide sequences to deal with suspected cross-contamination and a sequencing artifact. In a later analysis, a clonal expansion index was calculated for each public chain from normalized within-repertoire ranks of inferred template counts. Generation probabilities in a later analysis came from a VDJ recombination model fitted to out-of-frame rearrangements, and those results were checked against IGoR. In a later analysis, hypergeometric tests were used to score TCR-TCR, TCR-HLA and TCR-CMV co-occurrence, with a repertoire-size bias correction applied to TCR pairs. In a later analysis, false discovery rates were estimated by permuting HLA or CMV assignments 20 times. In a later analysis, co-occurring TCRs were grouped using DBSCAN, and TCRdist sequence similarity was added for clustering within HLA-allele-positive subsets. Repertoires with fewer than 30,000 or more than 120,000 public chains were left out of co-occurrence clustering, as were a handful of repertoires with anomalous nucleotide sharing. In TCRdb, the immuneACCESS table is reduced to in-frame sequences with V and J assigned. These tables do not hold every clone; where another copy was compared, an unresolved V gene accounts for under half, and the others remain unexplained. The V and J calls and clone size were taken over from that table, and D and trimming were inferred from the DNA. Counted in this sample were 150,000 to 200,000 clones; about 85% of them appeared once. The ten largest clones take up around 1.5% of the sample.

This entry comes from a study of cytomegalovirus exposure and HLA in healthy donors (TCRdb year 2017). Regarding the study in general: An earlier analysis of some 600 of the donors reported approximately 280 Gb of sequence data and 117 million unique TCR beta sequences obtained from some 200 million T cells. About 330 gigabases of sequencing data and approximately 91 million unique TCR sequences made up an early release that covered over 550 HLA-typed donors. Of the approximately 400 genotyped donors, 75% to 85% were placed in the genetic ancestry cluster associated with self-reported Caucasian donors. The study aimed to test whether signatures of past pathogen exposure could be identified by cataloging public T cell receptors. Using immunosequencing, the study profiled T cell repertoires from around 680 subjects and related those repertoires to cytomegalovirus serostatus. Besides the first cohort of some 670 subjects, a separate validation cohort made up of 120 different subjects was used. To predict cytomegalovirus infection status, the study brought together high-throughput TCR immunosequencing, statistical association of individual TCRs with disease status, and machine learning. In a later analysis, previously published TCR beta repertoires from about 670 donors were re-analyzed and high-resolution HLA genotyping was added so that TCR occurrence patterns could be studied. Rather than using new phenotypic data, the later analysis identified candidate immune exposures from TCR beta sequences and from how often those sequences occurred across donors. An earlier analysis of some 500 of the donors used high-throughput TCR beta sequencing to judge whether each TCR beta V gene segment behaved as functional or pseudogenic. Donor age, sex, ethnicity and CMV serostatus were compiled alongside the repertoire data. In a later genetic analysis, genome-wide SNP genotypes for about 55% of the roughly 700 donors were used, and that subset was treated as a discovery cohort. Every repertoire in the discovery cohort had been generated on one and the same sequencing platform. Class I and class II HLA loci were covered by the typing at four-digit resolution. The number of typed donors differed by locus: about 629-640 for A, B, C, DRB1 and DQB1; 522 for DQA1; around 580 for DPA1; and roughly 470 for DPB1. Roughly five DR-DQ haplotypes were treated as single units for association and clustering because of strong linkage in the cohort. Across some 400 genotyped donors of the cohort, an average of approximately 240,000 unique TCR beta nucleotide sequences per donor were sequenced, and 15% to 20% of those sequences were non-productive.

CDR1 is given as SGHTA and CDR2 as FQGNSA, both from the germline V gene. V and J are trimmed by 6 bases and 4 bases, and the gene matches miss 8 bases of the junction. From the cysteine up to the phenylalanine, the CDR3 has a length of 14 residues. The retained sequence is limited to the CDR3, 42 bases, with the frame set at the first base. Results and caveats for the whole study, not just this receptor: In both the original and validation cohorts, the classifier was reported to diagnose cytomegalovirus status with high specificity and sensitivity. In the study, some 160 TCR beta chains were listed as associated with cytomegalovirus. The only immune exposure information available for the cohort was CMV serostatus. A group of highly shared sequence variants was considered likely to be a technical artifact of the sequencing pipeline. In a later analysis, TCR association rates were found to vary across HLA loci, with the most associated TCRs seen for DRB1 alleles and the fewest for HLA-C alleles. This cohort had only TCR beta chains sequenced, and the lack of alpha or paired-chain data limited which features could be detected. At a false discovery rate of 0.05, a later analysis linked 15,000 to 20,000 TCR beta sequences to specific HLA alleles. Because counts were too low, 15 to 20 rarely observed V segments, including chromosome 9 orphons, were excluded from the earlier analysis of 587 of the donors. Most TCR sequences were seen in very few donors, while some public TCRs were found in many individuals. V-gene and J-gene trimming of TCR beta chains was associated with a missense DCLRE1C variant in a later genetic analysis, and the association was replicated in an independent cohort. An earlier analysis of some 590 of the donors showed that most TCR beta V segments appeared in productive rearrangements either about 87% or about 30% of the time, which broadly matched IMGT annotations. Correlated functional status among segregating V segments might be attributable to linkage disequilibrium, but an unknown experimental factor could not be ruled out. According to a later analysis, parvovirus B19, influenza, CMV and Epstein-Barr virus appeared linked to several top co-occurrence clusters. Some IMGT-functional V segments, including TRBV6-2 and TRBV6-3, could not be distinguished by the 87-base-pair reads and were therefore excluded. In a later analysis, HLA-associated TCR beta chains were found to be more clonally expanded and to have lower generation probabilities than equally common non-associated chains. When HLA alleles, especially DR and DQ, strongly co-occurred, attributing TCR associations to individual alleles was difficult. The authors suggested that the approach could potentially be extended to other disease states and immunological phenotypes. A further reported finding was that TCR beta sequences accurately predicted the HLA-A and HLA-B alleles for most subjects in the first cohort. Most CMV-associated TCR beta chains appeared to be HLA-restricted in a later analysis, and the HLA associations seemed to be driven largely by CMV exposure. Because some donors lacked HLA typing at each locus, the association tests relied only on the typed subset. A few of the identified cytomegalovirus-associated TCR beta chains were confirmed in vitro to be specific for cytomegalovirus antigens. Roughly uniform sequencing depth across donors was assumed in presence/absence analyses, although this assumption may not hold. According to a later genetic analysis, donors in an Asian-associated ancestry cluster had fewer N-insertions in productive TCRs than the approximately 630-donor mean.

The cohort was made up of approximately 700 healthy bone marrow donors. All cohort members were sampled while nominally healthy, although unrecorded immune exposures were likely present. The donor was CMV seronegative and belonged to the group of under 400 seronegative cohort members. Each donor provided a peripheral blood sample, and peripheral blood mononuclear cells were used for TCR beta sequencing. Genomic DNA was extracted from the blood cell samples with the Qiagen DNeasy Blood Extraction Kit. The receptor comes from a woman between 45 and 60 years old in good health and CMV-seronegative. The chain joins TRBV7-2 to TRBJ2-5; 7 bases in the junction line up with TRBD1. Sequencing was carried out using PBMCs. The bases read TGTGCCAGCAGACTAACAGGGGCGGTAGAGACCCAGTACTTC. This is translated as CASRLTGAVETQYF.